Listed below are T cell receptor beta chains from one sample, sequenced in a study of blood T cell repertoires in COVID-19. The table came from immunoSEQ multiplex PCR; TCRdb's copy has only in-frame clones and leaves some out. The table includes about 150,000 clones, less than 90% detected once. Sequencing was carried out using peripheral blood. These receptors were obtained from a man younger than 35 with active or convalescent COVID-19. Each CDR3 is given with its conserved first and last residue. D genes are given only for firm matches. The listing skips clone size in some rows; elsewhere it reads once, few, many or a size class.

clone_size: .
v_call: TRBV5-1
j_call: TRBJ1-1
d_call: .
cdr3_aa: CASSRTNTEAFF
cdr3_nt: TGCGCCAGCAGCAGAACTAACACTGAAGCTTTCTTT

clone_size: .
v_call: TRBV7-9
j_call: TRBJ2-7
d_call: .
cdr3_aa: CASSHQQPTYEQYF
cdr3_nt: TGTGCCAGCAGCCACCAACAGCCCACCTACGAGCAGTACTTC

clone_size: .
v_call: TRBV7-8
j_call: TRBJ1-1
d_call: .
cdr3_aa: CASSLAHGVTEAFF
cdr3_nt: TGTGCCAGCAGCTTAGCGCACGGGGTCACTGAAGCTTTCTTT

clone_size: few
v_call: TRBV5-1
j_call: TRBJ1-4
d_call: TRBD1
cdr3_aa: CASSIQGAREKLFF
cdr3_nt: TGCGCCAGCAGCATACAGGGGGCGCGTGAAAAACTGTTTTTT

clone_size: .
v_call: TRBV30
j_call: TRBJ1-2
d_call: TRBD1
cdr3_aa: CAWTRDRANYGYTF
cdr3_nt: TGTGCCTGGACCCGGGACAGAGCTAACTATGGCTACACCTTC

clone_size: .
v_call: TRBV7-8
j_call: TRBJ2-5
d_call: TRBD2
cdr3_aa: CASSSRLAVTQETQYF
cdr3_nt: TGTGCCAGCAGCTCCCGACTAGCCGTTACCCAAGAGACCCAGTACTTC

clone_size: .
v_call: TRBV19
j_call: TRBJ1-5
d_call: TRBD1
cdr3_aa: CASSTLPGQGSFSSNQPQHF
cdr3_nt: TGTGCCAGTAGTACTCTCCCGGGACAGGGAAGTTTCAGTAGCAATCAGCCCCAGCATTTT

clone_size: .
v_call: TRBV28
j_call: TRBJ1-4
d_call: .
cdr3_aa: CASSSGTRNEKLFF
cdr3_nt: TGTGCCAGCAGTTCCGGGACAAGAAATGAAAAACTGTTTTTT

clone_size: .
v_call: TRBV5-5
j_call: TRBJ2-3
d_call: .
cdr3_aa: CASSLVRGAGDTQYF
cdr3_nt: TGTGCCAGCAGCTTGGTTCGGGGGGCCGGGGATACGCAGTATTTT

clone_size: .
v_call: TRBV12-3/TRBV12-4
j_call: TRBJ1-6
d_call: .
cdr3_aa: CASSRDSPLHF
cdr3_nt: TGTGCCAGCAGTAGAGATTCACCCCTCCACTTT

clone_size: .
v_call: TRBV1
j_call: TRBJ2-2
d_call: .
cdr3_aa: CTSSQVNTGELFF
cdr3_nt: TGCACCAGCAGCCAAGTAAACACCGGGGAGCTGTTTTTT

clone_size: .
v_call: TRBV5-1
j_call: TRBJ2-7
d_call: TRBD1
cdr3_aa: CASSPGQGPPYEQYF
cdr3_nt: TGCGCCAGCAGCCCCGGACAGGGCCCCCCTTACGAGCAGTACTTC

clone_size: once
v_call: TRBV6-1
j_call: TRBJ1-3
d_call: .
cdr3_aa: CASSESGRRGNTIYF
cdr3_nt: TGTGCCAGCAGTGAAAGCGGCCGTAGGGGAAACACCATATATTTT

clone_size: once
v_call: TRBV5-1
j_call: TRBJ2-6
d_call: .
cdr3_aa: CASSFEGFPGANVLTF
cdr3_nt: TGCGCCAGCAGCTTTGAGGGATTCCCTGGGGCCAACGTCCTGACTTTC

clone_size: .
v_call: TRBV10-2
j_call: TRBJ2-2
d_call: .
cdr3_aa: CASSENYNGELFF
cdr3_nt: TGCGCCAGCAGCGAAAACTACAACGGGGAGCTGTTTTTT

clone_size: .
v_call: TRBV3-1/TRBV3-2
j_call: TRBJ2-7
d_call: .
cdr3_aa: CASSQRASSYEQYF
cdr3_nt: TGTGCCAGCAGCCAGCGGGCCAGCTCCTACGAGCAGTACTTC

clone_size: .
v_call: TRBV19
j_call: TRBJ1-3
d_call: .
cdr3_aa: CASSFAGTVAGNTIYF
cdr3_nt: TGTGCCAGTAGTTTCGCCGGGACTGTGGCTGGAAACACCATATATTTT

clone_size: .
v_call: TRBV2
j_call: TRBJ2-3
d_call: TRBD2
cdr3_aa: CASSGRRGGTDTQYF
cdr3_nt: TGTGCCAGCAGTGGGAGGCGGGGGGGCACAGATACGCAGTATTTT

clone_size: .
v_call: TRBV19
j_call: TRBJ2-1
d_call: .
cdr3_aa: CASTGEPSYNEQFF
cdr3_nt: TGTGCCAGTACGGGGGAGCCTAGTTACAATGAGCAGTTCTTC

clone_size: .
v_call: TRBV28
j_call: TRBJ2-1
d_call: TRBD2
cdr3_aa: CASIGGGIHNEQFF
cdr3_nt: TGTGCCAGCATTGGGGGAGGGATTCACAATGAGCAGTTCTTC

clone_size: once
v_call: TRBV5-4
j_call: TRBJ2-2
d_call: .
cdr3_aa: CASSLVPQGPTLVELFF
cdr3_nt: TGTGCCAGCAGCTTGGTTCCACAGGGTCCCACGCTCGTGGAGCTGTTTTTT

clone_size: .
v_call: TRBV6-6
j_call: TRBJ1-2
d_call: .
cdr3_aa: CASRGDMNNYGYTF
cdr3_nt: TGTGCCAGCAGGGGGGACATGAACAACTATGGCTACACCTTC

clone_size: .
v_call: TRBV6-4
j_call: TRBJ2-2
d_call: TRBD2
cdr3_aa: CASRREAGVPGELFF
cdr3_nt: TGTGCCAGCAGGCGGGAAGCGGGAGTCCCCGGGGAGCTGTTTTTT

clone_size: .
v_call: TRBV4-1
j_call: TRBJ1-3
d_call: TRBD1
cdr3_aa: CASSQGGQGRSGNTIYF
cdr3_nt: TGCGCCAGCAGCCAAGGAGGACAGGGGCGCTCTGGAAACACCATATATTTT

clone_size: .
v_call: TRBV11-3
j_call: TRBJ2-7
d_call: TRBD2
cdr3_aa: CASSLDLGERTSGSSYEQYF
cdr3_nt: TGTGCCAGCAGCTTAGATTTGGGGGAGCGGACTAGCGGGAGCTCCTACGAGCAGTACTTC

clone_size: .
v_call: TRBV19
j_call: TRBJ2-5
d_call: .
cdr3_aa: CASSMGRQETQYF
cdr3_nt: TGTGCCAGTAGTATGGGGAGGCAAGAGACCCAGTACTTC

clone_size: once
v_call: TRBV2
j_call: TRBJ2-2
d_call: .
cdr3_aa: CASGILTQRAGELFF
cdr3_nt: TGTGCCAGCGGGATCCTGACTCAGCGGGCCGGGGAGCTGTTTTTT

clone_size: .
v_call: TRBV7-7
j_call: TRBJ2-5
d_call: TRBD1
cdr3_aa: CASSSLTWTGGIQETQYF
cdr3_nt: TGTGCCAGCAGCTCTTTAACCTGGACAGGGGGGATCCAAGAGACCCAGTACTTC